The 19 T cell receptor beta chains in this list originate from one sample, sequenced in a study of molecular identifiers for immune sequencing clone quantification. From the PCR reads, TCRdb called clonotypes with MiXCR, one entry per CDR3 protein. The repertoire includes more than 450,000 distinct CDR3 sequences, 20% to 25% of them detected once, and about 0.78% sits in the top ten. The sequenced material came from naive CD8+ T cells from blood, with Jurkat cell RNA spiked in. Subset here: FACS-sorted CD8+CD4-CCR7+CD45RA+ naive T cells. Receptors were obtained from a human donor in good health. Some libraries in this study had Jurkat cell RNA spiked in.

This clonotype appeared a few times. The rearrangement joins TRBV27 to TRBJ2-7, with a possible D match to TRBD1 (6 bases). With 0 bases removed from V and 4 bases from J, the gap between germline ends came to 16 bases. Per the germline V gene, CDR1 is MNHEY and CDR2 is SMNVEV (reference sequence). The CDR3 runs 16 residues. In nucleotides, the CDR3 is TGTGCCAGCAGTTTATCGAGGGCACAGGGCCGTTACGAGCAGTACTTC. It specifies CASSLSRAQGRYEQYF.

This clonotype was picked up a small number of times. The chain couples TRBV4-3 to TRBJ2-7; D is undetermined. The germline gives CDR1 LGHNA, CDR2 YSLEER. This CDR3 region has 14 residues. V was pared by 0 bases and J by 3 bases, with 9 bases between. The CDR3 nucleotides are TGCGCCAGCAGCCAAGATCTGGCAGACTACGAGCAGTACTTC. Translated, it gives CASSQDLADYEQYF.

Concerning this clonotype itself: A clone one base away is much larger, so this may be a read error. The CDR3 protein is CASSTQTGGSRANVLTF. CDR3 coding DNA: TGTGCCAGCAGCACCCAGACAGGAGGCTCTAGGGCCAACGTCCTGACTTTC. J is TRBJ2-6 and V is TRBV7-6; D perhaps matches TRBD1 (6 bases). The CDR3 has 17 amino acids. CDR1 and CDR2 (germline): SGHVS, FNYEAQ.

Only a few counts were recorded for this clonotype. The V gene is TRBV6-2 or TRBV6-3, the J gene TRBJ1-1, with D possibly TRBD1 on 5 matching bases. The CDR3 totals 14 residues. CDR1 is MNHEY and CDR2 is SVGEGT in the germline V gene. V lost 3 bases and J lost 4, with 12 bases in between. CDR3 DNA: TGTGCCAGCAGTTATAACGTGGGGGGCACTGAAGCTTTCTTT. Translating gives CASSYNVGGTEAFF.

The CDR3 bases are TGTGCCAGCAGCCCCCCGCAGGGGAACTCCTACAATGAGCAGTTCTTC. Protein: CASSPPQGNSYNEQFF. The chain couples TRBV7-9 to TRBJ2-1, with TRBD1 as a possible D gene (6 bases). The CDR3 runs to 16 residues. CDR1 and CDR2 (germline): SEHNR, FQNEAQ (reference sequence). V shed 5 bases and J shed 0 bases, with 14 bases lying between them.

The V gene is TRBV12-3 or TRBV12-4, the J gene TRBJ2-5, with TRBD1 matching over 8 bases. The CDR3 totals 15 residues. The junction had 12 bases not matched to a gene; V was cut back by 1 base and J by 11 bases. The CDR3 DNA sequence: TGTGCCAGCAGTTTAGGGACAGGGTTTTCAAATGAGCAGTACTTC. Its translation: CASSLGTGFSNEQYF.

The chain recombines TRBV30 with TRBJ2-1; D is perhaps TRBD1 (6 bases). Germline V gene lookup returns CDR1 GTSNPN and CDR2 SVGIG (reference sequence). The CDR3 runs 13 residues. V was pared by 0 bases and J by 6 bases, with 9 bases between. CDR3 bases: TGTGCCTGGAGTGTGTCCAGGGGCAATGAGCAGTTCTTC. Translation: CAWSVSRGNEQFF.

The chain couples TRBV28 to TRBJ1-6; D not resolved. Trimming pared 1 base from V and 7 bases from J, leaving 8 bases between. In germline, CDR1 is MDHEN, CDR2 SYDVKM. This CDR3 has 14 amino acids. CDR3 sequence (DNA): TGTGCCAGCAGTTTATCACAGCGAAATTCACCCCTCCACTTT. It is translated as CASSLSQRNSPLHF. The entire variable domain, with the rest obtained from reference TRBV28 and TRBJ1-6, is as follows: DVKVTQSSRYLVKRTGEKVFLECVQDMDHENMFWYRQDPGLGLRLIYFSYDVKMKEKGDIPEGYSVSREKKERFSLILESASTNQTSMYLCASSLSQRNSPLHFGNGTRLTVT.

This clonotype was found many times. One end of the junction varies from germline; a read error may be responsible. The chain combines TRBV7-9 with TRBJ2-7, with 8 nucleotides matching TRBD2. Germline V gene data show CDR1 as SEHNR and CDR2 as FQNEAQ (reference sequence). The CDR3 extends over 13 amino acids. The chain's CDR3 is CASSPSGGYEQYF. Here the CDR3 DNA reads TGCGCCAGCAGCCCCAGCGGGGGTTACGAGCAGTACTTC. Filled out from reference TRBV7-9 and TRBJ2-7, the complete variable domain reads DTGVSQNPRHKITKRGQNVTFRCDPISEHNRLYWYRQTLGQGPEFLTYFQNEAQLEKSRLLSDRFSAERPKGSFSTLEIQRTEQGDSAMYLCASSPSGGYEQYFGPGTRLTVT.

The table lists this clonotype with a few counts. The rearrangement uses TRBV25-1 and TRBJ1-1; no reliable D call. The CDR3 spans 14 residues. V lost 4 bases to trimming and J lost 11 bases, with 20 bases between them. In germline, CDR1 is MGHDK, CDR2 SYGVNS. The CDR3 loop is CASSGFSLNIGAFF. The CDR3 DNA sequence: TGTGCCAGCAGTGGATTCAGCCTCAACATCGGGGCTTTCTTT. Supplemented by reference TRBV25-1 and TRBJ1-1, the full variable domain reads EADIYQTPRYLVIGTGKKITLECSQTMGHDKMYWYQQDPGMELHLIHYSYGVNSTEKGDLSSESTVSRIRTEHFPLTLESARPSHTSQYLCASSGFSLNIGAFFGQGTRLTVV.

This clonotype was seen more than once but under ten times. V gene TRBV7-9 combines with J gene TRBJ2-7, with 9 bases fitting TRBD1. The V gene's germline CDR1 is SEHNR and CDR2 FQNEAQ (reference sequence). The CDR3 is 17 residues long. V lost 3 bases and J lost 3; bases outside the gene matches: 12. For the CDR3, the DNA is TGTGCCAGCAGCTTTGACCCGGGACAGGGTTTCCTCTACGAGCAGTACTTC. This encodes CASSFDPGQGFLYEQYF.

This clonotype was seen only a few times. The chain carries TRBV5-5 and TRBJ1-2; D gene uncertain. This CDR3 is 12 amino acids long. CDR1 is SGHKS, CDR2 YYEKEE, per germline (reference sequence). The V end was cut by 1 base, the J end by 3 bases, with 4 bases between. CDR3: CASSLYDYGYTF. DNA for the CDR3: TGTGCCAGCAGCTTGTACGACTATGGCTACACCTTC.

In its sample, this clonotype was seen many times. The chain links TRBV5-5 to TRBJ1-3; 9 nucleotides align to TRBD1. V dropped 1 base and J dropped 0; count of bases not matched to a gene: 14. Germline V gene lookup returns CDR1 SGHKS and CDR2 YYEKEE (reference sequence). CDR3 length equals 20 residues. This CDR3 reads CASSLRGTPTGGNSGNTIYF. CDR3 DNA: TGTGCCAGCAGCTTGCGGGGGACCCCGACAGGGGGAAACTCTGGAAACACCATATATTTT.

Comment on this clonotype: A clone one base away is much larger, so this may be a read error. The J gene is TRBJ2-5, the V gene TRBV2; TRBD1 agrees at 7 bases. The CDR3 loop spans 12 amino acids. Germline V gene lookup returns CDR1 SNHLY and CDR2 FYNNEI. The CDR3 nucleotides are TGTGCCGGTCAGGGGGACCAAGGGACCCAGTACTTC. It yields the protein CAGQGDQGTQYF.

In its sample, this clonotype was seen a few times. The chain combines TRBV27 with TRBJ1-5, with 11 bases aligning to TRBD1. J lost 12 bases, V lost 5 bases, and 6 bases had no gene match. This CDR3 region has 13 residues. The germline V gene has CDR1 MNHEY and CDR2 SMNVEV (reference sequence). The CDR3 nucleotides read TGTGCCAGCAGTGCGGGACAGGGGGGATTCCAGCATTTT. Translation gives CASSAGQGGFQHF.

The CDR3 sequence: CASSYSGLYNEQFF. DNA of the CDR3: TGTGCCAGCAGTTACTCGGGGTTATACAATGAGCAGTTCTTC. The chain joins TRBV6-2 or TRBV6-3 to TRBJ2-1; no firm D call. The CDR3 consists of 14 residues. CDR1 MNHEY and CDR2 SVGEGT come from the germline V gene. The V end was cut by 0 bases, the J end by 4 bases, with 7 bases between.

Note on this clonotype: At one end, the junction sequence differs from germline, possibly due to a read error. The CDR3 is CASGIMNTEALF. As DNA, the CDR3 is TGTGCCAGCGGAATAATGAACACTGAAGCTCTCTTT. The J gene is TRBJ1-1, the V gene TRBV28; D gene ambiguous. Germline V CDR1 and CDR2: MDHEN, SYDVKM. There are 12 residues in the CDR3.

The chain links TRBV29-1 to TRBJ2-3; tentative D call: TRBD2 (7 bases). Germline loops: CDR1 SQVTM, CDR2 ANQGSEA. The CDR3 has 16 amino acids. The ends were cut back, 7 bases at V and 6 bases at J, with 26 bases in the middle. For the CDR3, the DNA is TGCAGCGCAACCCCGAGGGGGGGAGAGGAGGGGGATACGCAGTATTTT. It encodes CSATPRGGEEGDTQYF.

This clonotype was observed many times. Here the CDR3 reads CASRAGRGRRMENTGELFF. CDR3 sequence (DNA): TGCGCCAGCAGAGCAGGAAGGGGGCGCAGGATGGAGAACACCGGGGAGCTGTTTTTT. The chain recombines TRBV23-1 with TRBJ2-2; 7 bases align to TRBD1. TRBV23-1 is an ORF, and what it does is uncertain. The J segment lost 1 base and the V segment lost 6 bases, leaving 17 bases of the junction unmatched. The length of the CDR3 is 19 residues.